What follows are 3 T cell receptor beta chains derived from one specimen sequenced in a study of control samples from healthy donors and cancer patients. TCRdb's copy holds only in-frame clones and misses some; the assay was immunoSEQ multiplex PCR. The repertoire holds approximately 97,000 clones, with more than 90% as singletons. What was sequenced was blood. Receptors originate from a human donor in good health. The donor label of this sample is uncertain.

J is TRBJ1-2 and V is TRBV12-2. TRBV12-2 is an annotated pseudogene. CDR3 size: 16 residues. CDR3 in amino acids: CASRSPGPPGAYGYTF. In DNA form, the CDR3 reads TGTGCAAGTCGCTCCCCGGGGCCCCCGGGAGCATATGGCTACACCTTC.

DNA for the CDR3: TGTGCCAGTAGTATAGGGTCCGGAGGGATCAATCAGCCCCAGCATTTT. Protein product: CASSIGSGGINQPQHF. This chain connects TRBV19 to TRBJ1-5, with D hard to call. The germline V gene encodes CDR1 LNHDA and CDR2 SQIVND (reference sequence). The germline V and J ends were trimmed by 1 base and 3 bases, with 13 bases remaining between them. This CDR3 region has 16 residues.

J is TRBJ1-1 and V is TRBV6-6, with a possible D match to TRBD1 (5 bases). The CDR3 loop spans 12 amino acids. V was shortened by 10 bases and J by 0 bases, with 9 bases between the two germline ends. CDR1 is MNHNY and CDR2 is SVGAGI in the germline V gene (reference sequence). In DNA form, the CDR3 reads TGTGCCATCCGGGGGATGAACACTGAAGCTTTCTTT. It is translated as CAIRGMNTEAFF.